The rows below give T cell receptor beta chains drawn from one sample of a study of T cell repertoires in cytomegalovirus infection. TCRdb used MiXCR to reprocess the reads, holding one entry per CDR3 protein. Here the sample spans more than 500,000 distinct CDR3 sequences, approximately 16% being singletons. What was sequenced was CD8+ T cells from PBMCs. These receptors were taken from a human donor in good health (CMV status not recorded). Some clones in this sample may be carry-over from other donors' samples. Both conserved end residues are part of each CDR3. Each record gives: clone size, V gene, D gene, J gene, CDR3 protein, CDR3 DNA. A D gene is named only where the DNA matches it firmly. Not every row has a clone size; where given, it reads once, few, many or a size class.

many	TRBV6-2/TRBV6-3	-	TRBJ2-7	CASSYSELDGYEQYF	TGTGCCAGCAGTTACTCAGAACTAGATGGGTACGAGCAGTACTTC
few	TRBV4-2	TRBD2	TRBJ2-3	CASSSRGREATDTQYF	TGTGCCAGCAGCTCCCGGGGGCGGGAGGCCACAGATACGCAGTATTTT
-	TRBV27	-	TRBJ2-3	CASGSPFDTQYF	TGTGCCAGCGGATCGCCGTTCGATACGCAGTATTTT
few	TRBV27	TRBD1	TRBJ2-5	CASSLMGQGAVETQYF	TGTGCCAGCAGCTTAATGGGACAGGGGGCGGTCGAGACCCAGTACTTC
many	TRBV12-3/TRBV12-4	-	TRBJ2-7	CASSFPGLPGEQYF	TGTGCCAGCAGTTTCCCCGGGCTACCAGGGGAGCAGTACTTC
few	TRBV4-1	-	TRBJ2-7	CASSQVPGAEQYF	TGCGCCAGCAGCCAAGTTCCCGGTGCCGAGCAGTACTTC
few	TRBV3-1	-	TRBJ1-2	CASSQDLRRLGNYGYTF	TGTGCCAGCAGCCAAGATCTTAGAAGGTTGGGGAACTATGGCTACACCTTC
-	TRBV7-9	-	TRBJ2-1	CAIYREGEQFF	TGTGCCATCTACAGGGAAGGTGAGCAGTTCTTC
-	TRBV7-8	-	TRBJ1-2	CASSLGNSGYTF	TGTGCCAGCAGCTTAGGAAACAGTGGCTACACCTTC
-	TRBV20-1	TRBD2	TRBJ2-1	CSAGGLAGAANEQFF	TGCAGTGCTGGGGGACTAGCGGGAGCAGCCAATGAGCAGTTCTTC
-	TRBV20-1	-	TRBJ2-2	CSARVGVPGELFF	TGCAGTGCTAGAGTAGGGGTTCCCGGGGAGCTGTTTTTT
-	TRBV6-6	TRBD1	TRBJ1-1	CASSYSTDTGVF	TGTGCCAGCAGTTACTCGACGGACACAGGGGTGTTT
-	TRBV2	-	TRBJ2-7	CASIVGSGYEQYF	TGTGCCAGCATCGTGGGGTCAGGCTACGAGCAGTACTTC
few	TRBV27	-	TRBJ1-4	CASSPQGPTEATNEKLFF	TGTGCCAGCAGTCCCCAGGGCCCGACAGAAGCAACTAATGAAAAACTGTTTTTT
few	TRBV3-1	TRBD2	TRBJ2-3	CASSPTGNPSGLGGDTQYF	TGTGCCAGCAGCCCCACAGGGAACCCCTCGGGACTAGGGGGAGATACGCAGTATTTT
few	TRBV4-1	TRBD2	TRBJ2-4	CASSHQLGALAGLMTAKNIQYF	TGCGCCAGCAGCCATCAATTGGGGGCCTTAGCGGGATTGATGACAGCCAAAAACATTCAGTACTTC
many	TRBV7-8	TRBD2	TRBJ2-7	CASSSPGLAGGTRSYEQYF	TGTGCCAGCAGCTCACCGGGACTAGCGGGGGGGACCCGCTCCTACGAGCAGTACTTC
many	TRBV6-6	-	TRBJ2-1	CASSYSHRGEQFF	TGTGCCAGCAGTTACTCGCACCGCGGTGAGCAGTTCTTC